This TCR beta chain stems from a study of vaccination and CD4 T cells after COVID-19. Background on the study: Median time from second vaccine dose to sampling was just over 70 days (14 to 241).

Each CDR3 protein gets one entry after TCRdb re-called the PCR reads with MiXCR. Altogether 25,000 or so distinct CDR3 sequences are present, under 65% being singletons, with the ten largest covering roughly 1%. On this clonotype: The antigen is not known.

This CDR3 spans 13 amino acids. The V gene's germline CDR1 is DFQATT and CDR2 SNEGSKA (reference sequence). V was pared by 7 bases and J by 7 bases, with 11 bases of the junction left unmatched. Study results and caveats: Detection of a median roughly 84% of reactive clones in convalescent patients was confined to the period after vaccination. The median number of SARS-CoV-2-reactive clonotypes increased from roughly 22 to 38, a change that did not reach significance. Researchers report that 304 of 307 vaccine-specific clones in convalescent patients proved spike mono-reactive.

The chain joins TRBV20-1 to TRBJ2-3; 7 positions match TRBD2. The sequenced sample was CD4+ T cells from blood, obtained before SARS-CoV-2 vaccination. The clonotype comes from a human donor who had recovered from COVID-19. The chain's CDR3 is CSVSGTPANTQYF. The CDR3 DNA reads TGCAGTGTCAGCGGGACGCCCGCCAATACGCAGTATTTT.